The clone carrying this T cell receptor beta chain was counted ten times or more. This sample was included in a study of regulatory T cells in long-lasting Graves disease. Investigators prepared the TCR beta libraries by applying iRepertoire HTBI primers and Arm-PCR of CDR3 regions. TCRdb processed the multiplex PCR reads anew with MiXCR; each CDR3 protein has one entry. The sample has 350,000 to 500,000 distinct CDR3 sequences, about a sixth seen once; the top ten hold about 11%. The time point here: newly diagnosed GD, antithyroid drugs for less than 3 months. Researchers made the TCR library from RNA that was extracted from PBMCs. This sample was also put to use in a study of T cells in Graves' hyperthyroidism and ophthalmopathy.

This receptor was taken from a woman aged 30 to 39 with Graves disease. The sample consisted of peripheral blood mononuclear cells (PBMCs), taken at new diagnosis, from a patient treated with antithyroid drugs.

The CDR3: CASSFRRGQAVSRQYF. The CDR3 bases are TGTGCCAGCAGCTTCCGAAGGGGACAGGCCGTTTCGAGACAGTACTTC. V and J are TRBV11-1 and TRBJ2-7; 8 nucleotides line up with TRBD1. The CDR3 is made up of 16 amino acids. Germline values: CDR1 SGHAT, CDR2 FQDESV (reference sequence). J was trimmed by 10 bases and V by 3 bases; bases with no gene match: 17.